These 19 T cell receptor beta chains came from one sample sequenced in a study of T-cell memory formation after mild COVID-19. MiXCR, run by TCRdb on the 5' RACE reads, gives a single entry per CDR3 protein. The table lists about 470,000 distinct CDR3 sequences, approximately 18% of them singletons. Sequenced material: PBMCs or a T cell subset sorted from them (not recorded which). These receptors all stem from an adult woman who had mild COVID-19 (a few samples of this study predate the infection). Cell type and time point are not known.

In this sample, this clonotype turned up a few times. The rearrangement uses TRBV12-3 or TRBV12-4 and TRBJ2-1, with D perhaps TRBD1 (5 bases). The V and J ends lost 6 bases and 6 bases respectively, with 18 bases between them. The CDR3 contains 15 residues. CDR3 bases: TGTGCCAGCAGGGACAACCCCAACATATTCAATGAGCAGTTCTTC. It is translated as CASRDNPNIFNEQFF.

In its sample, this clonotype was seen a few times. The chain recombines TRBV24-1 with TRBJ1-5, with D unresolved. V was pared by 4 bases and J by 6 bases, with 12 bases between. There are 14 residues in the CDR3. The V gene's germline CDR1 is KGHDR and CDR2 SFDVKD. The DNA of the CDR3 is TGTGCCACCAGTGAGACCGGCTACGGTCAGCCCCAGCATTTT. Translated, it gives CATSETGYGQPQHF.

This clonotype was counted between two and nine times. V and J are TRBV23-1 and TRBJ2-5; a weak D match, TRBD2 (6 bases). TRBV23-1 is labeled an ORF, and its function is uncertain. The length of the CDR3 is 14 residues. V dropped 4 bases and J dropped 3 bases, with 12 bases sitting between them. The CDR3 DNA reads TGCGCCAGCAGTCCCACGGGGAGGAAAGAGACCCAGTACTTC. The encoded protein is CASSPTGRKETQYF.

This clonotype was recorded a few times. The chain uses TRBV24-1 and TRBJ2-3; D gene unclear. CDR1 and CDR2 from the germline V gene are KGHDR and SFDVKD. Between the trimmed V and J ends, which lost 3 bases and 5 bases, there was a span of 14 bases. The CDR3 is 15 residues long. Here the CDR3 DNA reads TGTGCCACCAGTGATAGAGACACAACACAAGATACGCAGTATTTT. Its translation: CATSDRDTTQDTQYF.

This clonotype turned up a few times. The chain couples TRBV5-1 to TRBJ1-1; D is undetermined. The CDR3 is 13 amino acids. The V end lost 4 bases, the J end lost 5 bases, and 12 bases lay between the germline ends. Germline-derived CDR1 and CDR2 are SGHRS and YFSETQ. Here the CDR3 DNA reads TGCGCCAGCAGCCATCGAGGAGGGACTGAAGCTTTCTTT. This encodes CASSHRGGTEAFF.

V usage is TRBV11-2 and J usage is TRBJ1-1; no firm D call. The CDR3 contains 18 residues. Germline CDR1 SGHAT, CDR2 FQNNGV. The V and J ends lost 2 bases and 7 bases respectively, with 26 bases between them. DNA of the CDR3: TGTGCCAGCAGCTTAAAGTCTTTTGGGTCAAGGGAGGGATTTGAAGCTTTCTTT. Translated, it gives CASSLKSFGSREGFEAFF.

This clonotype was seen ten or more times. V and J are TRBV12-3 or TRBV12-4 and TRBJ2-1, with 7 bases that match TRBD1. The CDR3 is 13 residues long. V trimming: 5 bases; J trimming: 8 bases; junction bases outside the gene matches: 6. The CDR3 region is CASSPGQSDEQFF. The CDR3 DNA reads TGTGCCAGCAGTCCGGGACAGTCGGATGAGCAGTTCTTC.

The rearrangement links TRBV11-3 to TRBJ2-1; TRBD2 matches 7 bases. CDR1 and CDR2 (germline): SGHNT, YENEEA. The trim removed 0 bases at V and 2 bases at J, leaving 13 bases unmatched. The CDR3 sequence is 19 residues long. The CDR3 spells CASSLDPFRAGRAYNEQFF. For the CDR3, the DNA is TGTGCCAGCAGCTTAGATCCCTTTCGAGCGGGGAGGGCCTACAATGAGCAGTTCTTC.

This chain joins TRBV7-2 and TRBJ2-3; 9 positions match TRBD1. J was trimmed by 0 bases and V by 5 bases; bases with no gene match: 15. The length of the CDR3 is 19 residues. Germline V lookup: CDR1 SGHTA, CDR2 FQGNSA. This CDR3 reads CASSQTGGQGISSTDTQYF. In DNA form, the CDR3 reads TGTGCCAGCAGCCAGACCGGGGGACAGGGAATCTCTAGCACAGATACGCAGTATTTT.

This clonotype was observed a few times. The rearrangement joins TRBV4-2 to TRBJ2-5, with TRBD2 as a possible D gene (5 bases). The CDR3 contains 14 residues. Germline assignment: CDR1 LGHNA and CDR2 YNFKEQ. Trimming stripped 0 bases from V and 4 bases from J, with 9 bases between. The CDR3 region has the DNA TGTGCCAGCAGCCAAGATTTCGGGGTAGAGACCCAGTACTTC. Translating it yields CASSQDFGVETQYF.

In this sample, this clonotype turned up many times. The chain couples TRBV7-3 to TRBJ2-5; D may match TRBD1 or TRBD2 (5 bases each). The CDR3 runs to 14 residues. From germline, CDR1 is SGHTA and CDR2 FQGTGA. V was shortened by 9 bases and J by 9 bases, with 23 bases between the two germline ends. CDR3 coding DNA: TGTGCCAGTGCGCCCGGGACGGGTGCTCGGGCCCAGTACTTC. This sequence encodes CASAPGTGARAQYF.

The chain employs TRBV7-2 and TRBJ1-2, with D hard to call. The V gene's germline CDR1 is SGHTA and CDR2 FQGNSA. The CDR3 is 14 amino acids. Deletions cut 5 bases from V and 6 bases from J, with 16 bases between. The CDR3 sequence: CASSPRTPRDGYTF. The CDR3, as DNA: TGTGCCAGCAGCCCCCGGACCCCTCGGGATGGCTACACCTTC.

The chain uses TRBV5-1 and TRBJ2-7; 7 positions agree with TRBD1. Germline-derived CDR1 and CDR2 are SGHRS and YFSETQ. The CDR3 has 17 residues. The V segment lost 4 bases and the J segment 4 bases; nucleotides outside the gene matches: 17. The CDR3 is CASSPNLGTGVGYEQYF. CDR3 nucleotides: TGCGCCAGCAGCCCGAATTTAGGAACAGGGGTAGGTTACGAGCAGTACTTC.

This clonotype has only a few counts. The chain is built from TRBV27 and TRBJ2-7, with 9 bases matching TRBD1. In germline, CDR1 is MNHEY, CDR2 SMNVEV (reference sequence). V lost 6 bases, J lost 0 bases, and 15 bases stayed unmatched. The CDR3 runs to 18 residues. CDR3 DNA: TGTGCCAGCAGCCTCGTCTACCCCGGGACAGGGAGCTCCTACGAGCAGTACTTC. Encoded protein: CASSLVYPGTGSSYEQYF.

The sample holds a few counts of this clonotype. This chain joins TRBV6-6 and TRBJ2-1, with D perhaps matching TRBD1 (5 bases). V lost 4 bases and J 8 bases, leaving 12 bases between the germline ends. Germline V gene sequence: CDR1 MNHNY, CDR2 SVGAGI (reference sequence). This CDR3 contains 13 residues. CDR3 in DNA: TGTGCCAGCAGTTCCACCCGGACATATGAGCAGTTCTTC. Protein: CASSSTRTYEQFF.

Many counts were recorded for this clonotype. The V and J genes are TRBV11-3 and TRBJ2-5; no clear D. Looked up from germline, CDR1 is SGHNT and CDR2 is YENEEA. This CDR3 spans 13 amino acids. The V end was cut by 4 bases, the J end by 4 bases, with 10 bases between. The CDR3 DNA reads TGTGCCAGCAGCTCGCCGAGAGGAGAGACCCAGTACTTC. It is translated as CASSSPRGETQYF.

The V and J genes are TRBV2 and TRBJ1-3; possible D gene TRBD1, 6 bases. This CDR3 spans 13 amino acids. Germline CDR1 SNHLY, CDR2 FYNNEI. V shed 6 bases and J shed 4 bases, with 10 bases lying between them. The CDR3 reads CASRQDRGNTIYF. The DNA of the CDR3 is TGTGCCAGCAGGCAAGACAGGGGAAACACCATATATTTT.

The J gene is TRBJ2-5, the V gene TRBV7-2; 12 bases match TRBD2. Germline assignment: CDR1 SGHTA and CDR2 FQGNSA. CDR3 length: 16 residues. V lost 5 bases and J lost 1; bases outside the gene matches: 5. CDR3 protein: CASSKGLAGLQETQYF. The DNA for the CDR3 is TGTGCCAGCAGCAAGGGACTAGCGGGCCTCCAAGAGACCCAGTACTTC. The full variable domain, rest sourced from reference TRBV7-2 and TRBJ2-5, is GAGVSQSPSNKVTEKGKDVELRCDPISGHTALYWYRQSLGQGLEFLIYFQGNSAPDKSGLPSDRFSAERTGGSVSTLTIQRTQQEDSAVYLCASSKGLAGLQETQYFGPGTRLLVL.

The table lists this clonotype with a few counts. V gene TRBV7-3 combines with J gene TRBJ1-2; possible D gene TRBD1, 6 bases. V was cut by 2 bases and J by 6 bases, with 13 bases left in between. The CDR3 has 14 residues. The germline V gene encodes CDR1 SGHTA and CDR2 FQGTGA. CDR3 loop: CASSLGGQGDGYTF. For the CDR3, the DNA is TGTGCCAGCAGCTTAGGGGGACAAGGGGATGGCTACACCTTC.